Following are 24 T cell receptor beta chains from one sample sequenced in a study of cytomegalovirus exposure and HLA in healthy donors. A multiplex PCR was run with 60 Vbeta primers and 13 Jbeta primers. Only in-frame clones appear in the TCRdb table, and some are missing; sequencing was by immunoSEQ multiplex PCR. Seen in this sample are tens of thousands of clones; the ten most common clones hold over 4%. Sequenced: PBMCs. These receptors were obtained from a woman aged 40 to 50 in good health and CMV-seropositive.

This CDR3 reads CASSSSWTSGGQETQYF. In DNA, the CDR3 is TGTGCCAGCAGCTCGAGCTGGACTAGCGGGGGGCAAGAGACCCAGTACTTC. J is TRBJ2-5 and V is TRBV11-1; 14 positions match TRBD2. The J segment lost 2 bases and the V segment lost 4 bases, leaving 6 bases of the junction unmatched. Per germline, CDR1 SGHAT and CDR2 FQDESV (reference sequence). The CDR3 runs to 17 residues. Full variable domain (outside the CDR3, taken from reference TRBV11-1 and TRBJ2-5): EAEVAQSPRYKITEKSQAVAFWCDPISGHATLYWYRQILGQGPELLVQFQDESVVDDSQLPKDRFSAERLKGVDSTLKIQPAELGDSAMYLCASSSSWTSGGQETQYFGPGTRLLVL.

V gene TRBV7-3 combines with J gene TRBJ2-5; 7 bases match TRBD1. The CDR3 extends over 15 amino acids. J lost 2 bases, V lost 2 bases, and 5 bases had no gene match. CDR1 is SGHTA, CDR2 FQGTGA, per germline. The CDR3 bases are TGTGCCAGCAGCTTATATCAGGGACAGCAAGAGACCCAGTACTTC. Protein product: CASSLYQGQQETQYF.

The V gene is TRBV29-1, the J gene TRBJ1-5; the D gene is possibly TRBD1 (5 bases). The CDR3 contains 13 residues. Germline CDR1 and CDR2: SQVTM and ANQGSEA. Trimming shortened V by 6 bases and J by 2 bases, and 11 bases separated the two germline ends. CDR3 coding DNA: TGCAGCGTGCAAGAAGGGGGCAATCAGCCCCAGCATTTT. Protein: CSVQEGGNQPQHF. The full variable domain, completed using reference TRBV29-1 and TRBJ1-5, is SAVISQKPSRDICQRGTSLTIQCQVDSQVTMMFWYRQQPGQSLTLIATANQGSEATYESGFVIDKFPISRPNLTFSTLTVSNMSPEDSSIYLCSVQEGGNQPQHFGDGTRLSIL.

V usage is TRBV7-9 and J usage is TRBJ1-2, with 10 nucleotides matching TRBD1. This CDR3 region has 14 residues. Germline CDR1 SEHNR, CDR2 FQNEAQ (reference sequence). V lost 4 bases and J lost 2; bases outside the gene matches: 1. This CDR3 is CASSWDRGNYGYTF. CDR3 in DNA: TGTGCCAGCAGCTGGGACAGGGGAAACTATGGCTACACCTTC. Full variable domain (missing parts from reference TRBV7-9 and TRBJ1-2): DTGVSQNPRHKITKRGQNVTFRCDPISEHNRLYWYRQTLGQGPEFLTYFQNEAQLEKSRLLSDRFSAERPKGSFSTLEIQRTEQGDSAMYLCASSWDRGNYGYTFGSGTRLTVV.

The gene calls are TRBV14 and TRBJ2-1, with 9 bases that match TRBD2. The CDR3 runs 18 residues. Trimming took 5 bases from V and 6 from J; bases not matched to a gene: 17. In germline, CDR1 is SGHDN, CDR2 FVKESK. The CDR3 protein is CASSSTRPVAGVLNEQFF. In DNA, the CDR3 is TGTGCCAGCAGCTCCACTCGACCGGTAGCGGGAGTACTCAATGAGCAGTTCTTC.

The chain couples TRBV7-9 to TRBJ2-5, with 8 nucleotides matching TRBD1. The ends lost 10 bases at V and 2 bases at J; junction bases unmatched: 9. The CDR3 is made up of 14 amino acids. Per germline, CDR1 SEHNR and CDR2 FQNEAQ (reference sequence). CDR3 in DNA: TGTGCCAACGGGGGACAGGTGGAACAAGAGACCCAGTACTTC. As protein: CANGGQVEQETQYF.

The J gene is TRBJ1-2, the V gene TRBV10-3, with D unresolved. The CDR3 contains 13 residues. V was cut by 4 bases and J by 2 bases, with 8 bases left in between. In germline, CDR1 is ENHRY, CDR2 SYGVKD. CDR3 in DNA: TGTGCCATCAGTGCCGGCGGAAACTATGGCTACACCTTC. Its translation: CAISAGGNYGYTF.

As DNA, the CDR3 is TGCAGCGTTGAAGGAGGAGAAAAACTGTTTTTT. It is translated as CSVEGGEKLFF. The chain links TRBV29-1 to TRBJ1-4; D gene uncertain. Between the trimmed V and J ends, which lost 1 base and 8 bases, there was a span of 5 bases. CDR1 SQVTM and CDR2 ANQGSEA come from the germline V gene. CDR3 length: 11 amino acids.

This chain joins TRBV10-1 and TRBJ2-7; 9 bases fit TRBD2. V lost 3 bases and J lost 4; bases outside the gene matches: 1. The CDR3 length is 13 residues. CDR1 and CDR2 (germline): WNHNN, SYGVQD (reference sequence). CDR3 residues: CASSDLAGYEQYF. CDR3 DNA sequence: TGCGCCAGCAGTGATCTAGCGGGGTACGAGCAGTACTTC.

The chain carries TRBV4-2 and TRBJ1-1, with D possibly being TRBD1 (6 bases). This CDR3 has 18 amino acids. The ends were cut back, 5 bases at V and 0 bases at J, with 22 bases in the middle. Germline V CDR1 and CDR2: LGHNA, YNFKEQ. The CDR3 sequence: CASSVGIPRQGLNTEAFF. CDR3 coding DNA: TGTGCCAGCAGCGTAGGAATTCCGCGTCAGGGGCTGAACACTGAAGCTTTCTTT.

The rearrangement links TRBV7-2 to TRBJ2-5; weak D call: TRBD1 (5 bases). Germline V gene data show CDR1 as SGHTA and CDR2 as FQGNSA. The V gene lost 1 base and the J gene lost 4 bases, with 16 bases spanning the gap. The CDR3 extends over 16 amino acids. CDR3 coding DNA: TGTGCCAGCAGCTTAGATGGCAGGGCACCTAGAGAGACCCAGTACTTC. It encodes CASSLDGRAPRETQYF. The full variable domain, its missing parts supplied by reference TRBV7-2 and TRBJ2-5, is GAGVSQSPSNKVTEKGKDVELRCDPISGHTALYWYRQSLGQGLEFLIYFQGNSAPDKSGLPSDRFSAERTGGSVSTLTIQRTQQEDSAVYLCASSLDGRAPRETQYFGPGTRLLVL.

The J gene is TRBJ1-4, the V gene TRBV4-3; no definite D call. Germline assignment: CDR1 LGHNA and CDR2 YSLEER. This CDR3 is 13 amino acids long. Trimming stripped 0 bases from V and 8 bases from J, with 7 bases between. The CDR3 DNA reads TGCGCCAGCAGCCAAGACCTAGTCGAAAAACTGTTTTTT. This codes for CASSQDLVEKLFF.

This sequence joins TRBV7-2 and TRBJ1-3, with D perhaps TRBD1 (6 bases). In germline, CDR1 is SGHTA, CDR2 FQGNSA. V lost 1 base and J 3 bases, leaving 16 bases between the germline ends. The CDR3 loop spans 17 amino acids. As DNA, the CDR3 is TGTGCCAGCAGCTTAGATAGCCGCAGGGGCGGTGGAAACACCATATATTTT. Its translation is CASSLDSRRGGGNTIYF. The full variable domain, completed using reference TRBV7-2 and TRBJ1-3, is GAGVSQSPSNKVTEKGKDVELRCDPISGHTALYWYRQSLGQGLEFLIYFQGNSAPDKSGLPSDRFSAERTGGSVSTLTIQRTQQEDSAVYLCASSLDSRRGGGNTIYFGEGSWLTVV.

V gene TRBV7-2 combines with J gene TRBJ1-2; D is perhaps TRBD1 (5 bases). CDR3 size: 14 residues. Germline V gene sequence: CDR1 SGHTA, CDR2 FQGNSA. V lost 4 bases and J lost 0, with 9 bases in between. The CDR3 DNA is TGTGCCAGCAGCTCCGGGGGAGCTAACTATGGCTACACCTTC. Translated: CASSSGGANYGYTF.

The chain has TRBV6-5 and TRBJ1-1; D gene unclear. Germline V lookup: CDR1 MNHEY, CDR2 SVGAGI. V lost 2 bases to trimming and J lost 5 bases, with 18 bases between them. This CDR3 contains 16 residues. The CDR3 DNA is TGTGCCAGCAGTTACGCGGGTGAGGATATGGGAACTGAAGCTTTCTTT. This encodes CASSYAGEDMGTEAFF.

The chain carries TRBV4-3 and TRBJ1-3; D is undetermined. CDR1 is LGHNA, CDR2 YSLEER, per germline. Trimming took 1 base from V and 0 from J, leaving 7 bases between them. The CDR3 consists of 15 residues. CDR3 DNA: TGCGCCAGCAGCCAAGCACAGAGCTCTGGAAACACCATATATTTT. It is translated as CASSQAQSSGNTIYF.

The chain links TRBV6-4 to TRBJ1-2; unclear D gene. From germline, CDR1 is MRHNA and CDR2 SNTAGT. V lost 0 bases, J lost 6 bases, and 14 bases lay in between. The CDR3 is 15 residues long. The CDR3 spells CASSDSNAGTDGYTF. The DNA of the CDR3 is TGTGCCAGCAGTGACTCGAATGCGGGAACGGATGGCTACACCTTC.

This chain links TRBV7-7 with TRBJ1-2; 12 nucleotides align to TRBD1. Germline V gene sequence: CDR1 SSHAT, CDR2 FNYEAQ (reference sequence). Germline trimming cut 5 bases from V and 6 bases from J; bases unmatched to any gene: 7. The CDR3 spans 15 residues. CDR3: CASSPRDRGRDGYTF. The CDR3 DNA is TGTGCCAGCAGCCCCCGGGACAGGGGGCGCGATGGCTACACCTTC.

CDR3 loop: CASSGTATNEKLFF. CDR3 DNA sequence: TGTGCCAGCAGCGGGACAGCAACTAATGAAAAACTGTTTTTT. The V and J genes are TRBV9 and TRBJ1-4, with D perhaps TRBD1 (6 bases). Per germline, CDR1 SGDLS and CDR2 YYNGEE. Trimming removed 3 bases at V and 0 bases at J, with 6 bases between. The CDR3 has 14 amino acids. Full variable domain (rest looked up from reference TRBV9 and TRBJ1-4): DSGVTQTPKHLITATGQRVTLRCSPRSGDLSVYWYQQSLDQGLQFLIQYYNGEERAKGNILERFSAQQFPDLHSELNLSSLELGDSALYFCASSGTATNEKLFFGSGTQLSVL.

V is TRBV9 and J is TRBJ2-5; 7 nucleotides agree with TRBD2. The length of the CDR3 is 15 residues. Germline assignment: CDR1 SGDLS and CDR2 YYNGEE. The V and J ends lost 2 bases and 6 bases, in that order; junction bases with no gene match: 10. The CDR3 here is CASSVDLGGAKTQYF. The CDR3 bases are TGTGCCAGCAGCGTTGACCTGGGAGGGGCCAAGACCCAGTACTTC.

The rearrangement uses TRBV19 and TRBJ2-2; the D is unclear. The CDR3 has 13 residues. Germline assignment: CDR1 LNHDA and CDR2 SQIVND (reference sequence). Trimming took off 3 bases at V and 5 bases at J, with 7 bases between the two ends. The CDR3 bases are TGTGCCAGTAGTATCTATCAAACCGGGGAGCTGTTTTTT. Its translation: CASSIYQTGELFF.

The genes are TRBV7-2 and TRBJ2-7, with 8 bases that match TRBD1. Germline V gives CDR1 SGHTA, CDR2 FQGNSA. The V gene end was trimmed by 1 base and the J gene end by 3 bases; junction bases not matched to a gene: 11. The CDR3 has 17 residues. CDR3 amino acids: CASSLVPGGLVLYEQYF. CDR3 DNA sequence: TGTGCCAGCAGCTTAGTACCAGGGGGCCTTGTTCTCTACGAGCAGTACTTC. The full variable domain, with the rest looked up from reference TRBV7-2 and TRBJ2-7, is GAGVSQSPSNKVTEKGKDVELRCDPISGHTALYWYRQSLGQGLEFLIYFQGNSAPDKSGLPSDRFSAERTGGSVSTLTIQRTQQEDSAVYLCASSLVPGGLVLYEQYFGPGTRLTVT.

The V call is TRBV9, the J call TRBJ2-7, with D tentatively TRBD1 (5 bases). Trimming cost V 3 bases and J 7 bases, with 11 bases left between them. The CDR3 consists of 12 residues. Germline CDR1 and CDR2: SGDLS and YYNGEE. The DNA for the CDR3 is TGTGCCAGCAGCGGAATACAGGAAGAGCAGTACTTC. It yields the protein CASSGIQEEQYF.

The chain recombines TRBV7-2 with TRBJ1-1; D uncertain. This CDR3 contains 15 residues. Germline V lookup: CDR1 SGHTA, CDR2 FQGNSA. Deletions cut 1 base from V and 0 bases from J, with 9 bases between. The DNA of the CDR3 is TGTGCCAGCAGCTTAGTTCCTTTGTTGAACACTGAAGCTTTCTTT. Its translation is CASSLVPLLNTEAFF. Variable domain in full (rest from reference TRBV7-2 and TRBJ1-1): GAGVSQSPSNKVTEKGKDVELRCDPISGHTALYWYRQSLGQGLEFLIYFQGNSAPDKSGLPSDRFSAERTGGSVSTLTIQRTQQEDSAVYLCASSLVPLLNTEAFFGQGTRLTVV.